One and the same sample provided the 30 T cell receptor beta chains below, sequenced in a study of T cell clones after liver transplantation. Some clones are missing from TCRdb's copy, which holds only in-frame ones; the method was immunoSEQ multiplex PCR. Of about 68,000 clones detected, 90% to 95% appear once; the ten largest clones hold 0.75% to 1%. Sample: CD4+ T cells from blood, taken less than 27 months after liver transplant. The receptors stem from a human patient who received a liver transplant. These T cells may partly come from the graft donor.

The V and J genes are TRBV4-1 and TRBJ1-5, with TRBD1 identical over 7 bases. Germline CDR1 MGHRA, CDR2 YSYEKL. This CDR3 spans 15 amino acids. J gave up 9 bases and V 3 bases, and 11 bases lay outside the gene matches. The CDR3 DNA sequence: TGCGCCAGCAGCCAGACAGACAGGGTCCCGGGGCCCCAGCATTTT. Translating gives CASSQTDRVPGPQHF.

The V and J genes are TRBV2 and TRBJ2-5; D is ambiguous. This CDR3 comprises 13 residues. Trimming shortened V by 6 bases and J by 2 bases, and 10 bases separated the two germline ends. CDR1 is SNHLY, CDR2 FYNNEI, per germline. CDR3: CASRPHGQETQYF. Here the CDR3 DNA reads TGTGCCAGCAGACCACACGGGCAAGAGACCCAGTACTTC.

The chain joins TRBV19 to TRBJ2-7; a weak D match, TRBD1 (6 bases). The CDR3 contains 14 residues. Looked up from germline, CDR1 is LNHDA and CDR2 is SQIVND (reference sequence). V was pared by 2 bases and J by 0 bases, with 8 bases between. The CDR3 protein is CASSISDSSYEQYF. CDR3 in DNA: TGTGCCAGTAGTATATCGGACAGCTCCTACGAGCAGTACTTC.

The chain is built from TRBV5-1 and TRBJ2-5; TRBD2 is a possible D gene (6 bases). Trimming cost V 4 bases and J 3 bases, with 16 bases left between them. Germline V gene lookup returns CDR1 SGHRS and CDR2 YFSETQ. The CDR3 consists of 15 residues. The CDR3 is CASSGGVGLEETQYF. The CDR3 coding sequence is TGCGCCAGCAGCGGAGGGGTCGGCCTAGAAGAGACCCAGTACTTC.

CDR3: CASSLAETGGETQYF. Written as DNA, the CDR3 is TGTGCCAGCAGCTTGGCCGAGACCGGGGGTGAGACCCAGTACTTC. This chain joins TRBV5-4 and TRBJ2-5; tentative D call: TRBD2 (6 bases). Trimming shortened V by 0 bases and J by 5 bases, and 14 bases separated the two germline ends. The CDR3 totals 15 residues. From germline, CDR1 is SGHNT and CDR2 YYREEE (reference sequence).

The rearrangement links TRBV6-5 to TRBJ2-7; TRBD1 aligns across 9 bases. The CDR3 sequence is 14 residues long. Germline V gene data show CDR1 as MNHEY and CDR2 as SVGAGI. J was trimmed by 3 bases and V by 6 bases; bases with no gene match: 6. Written as DNA, the CDR3 is TGTGCCAGCAGCAACACAGGGGGCCTCTACGAGCAGTACTTC. Protein sequence: CASSNTGGLYEQYF.

The genes are TRBV6-5 and TRBJ2-2, with a weak D call TRBD1 (6 bases). Germline CDR1 MNHEY, CDR2 SVGAGI. The V and J ends lost 0 bases and 9 bases respectively, with 17 bases between them. The CDR3 is 16 residues long. CDR3 in DNA: TGTGCCAGCAGTTACTCGTGGCAGGGGCTAAATAGGGAGCTGTTTTTT. This encodes CASSYSWQGLNRELFF.

This chain joins TRBV18 and TRBJ1-2; 12 nucleotides match TRBD1. The junction had 5 bases not matched to a gene; V was cut back by 3 bases and J by 6 bases. Germline-derived CDR1 and CDR2 are KGHSH and LQKENI. The CDR3 sequence is 15 residues long. CDR3 DNA sequence: TGTGCCAGCTCACCGGTGGGACAGGGGGCGGATGGCTACACCTTC. Amino acids: CASSPVGQGADGYTF.

V is TRBV11-3 and J is TRBJ2-1; the D is unclear. Trimming took 5 bases from V and 4 from J, leaving 18 bases between them. This CDR3 is built from 16 residues. From germline, CDR1 is SGHNT and CDR2 YENEEA. This CDR3 reads CASSRYAQEPYNEQFF. The CDR3 bases are TGTGCCAGCAGCCGATACGCCCAGGAACCTTACAATGAGCAGTTCTTC.

This clone was seen once. This rearrangement joins TRBV6-5 to TRBJ1-4; TRBD1 matches at 10 bases. Trimming removed 5 bases from V and 13 bases from J; junction bases left unmatched: 10. The CDR3 runs 14 residues. CDR1 and CDR2 from the germline V gene are MNHEY and SVGAGI. The CDR3 DNA reads TGTGCCAGCAGTCATCGACAGGGGGCAGTTGCACTGTTTTTT. This encodes CASSHRQGAVALFF.

This clone has at least ten counts. The chain couples TRBV19 to TRBJ2-2; tentative D call: TRBD1 (5 bases). The CDR3 is 14 amino acids. Trimming removed 6 bases at V and 3 bases at J, with 11 bases between. From germline, CDR1 is LNHDA and CDR2 SQIVND (reference sequence). CDR3: CASRLTVHTGELFF. CDR3 in DNA: TGTGCCAGTAGATTGACAGTACACACCGGGGAGCTGTTTTTT.

This rearrangement joins TRBV21-1 to TRBJ2-1; the D segment call TRBD2 is taken from the table without a DNA check. TRBV21-1 corresponds to a pseudogene. The CDR3 runs to 13 residues. The CDR3 region has the DNA TGTGCCAGCAGCAAACCTATACGGGATGAGCAGTTCTTC. Translated, it gives CASSKPIRDEQFF.

The rearrangement links TRBV9 to TRBJ2-2, with 8 bases lining up with TRBD2. The CDR3 consists of 14 residues. The V segment lost 4 bases and the J segment 4 bases; nucleotides outside the gene matches: 3. Germline-derived CDR1 and CDR2 are SGDLS and YYNGEE. In DNA, the CDR3 is TGTGCCAGCAGCCCCGCGGGGGGCACCGGGGAGCTGTTTTTT. Translated: CASSPAGGTGELFF.

J is TRBJ2-3 and V is TRBV5-1; possible D gene TRBD2, 5 bases. V was shortened by 0 bases and J by 3 bases, with 8 bases between the two germline ends. Germline CDR1 SGHRS, CDR2 YFSETQ. This CDR3 is built from 14 residues. The CDR3 is CASSLARRTDTQYF. CDR3 sequence (DNA): TGCGCCAGCAGCTTGGCCCGGAGGACAGATACGCAGTATTTT.

The rearrangement links TRBV6-6 to TRBJ2-1; TRBD2 aligns across 8 bases. The CDR3 extends over 14 amino acids. J lost 9 bases, V lost 0 bases, and 4 bases had no gene match. From germline, CDR1 is MNHNY and CDR2 SVGAGI (reference sequence). CDR3 sequence: CASSYSLLAGEQFF. The DNA of the CDR3 is TGTGCCAGCAGTTACTCGCTCCTAGCGGGTGAGCAGTTCTTC.

About this clone itself: At one of its ends the junction is not consistent with the germline gene, which may arise from a read error. This sequence joins TRBV18 and TRBJ2-1; TRBD2 aligns across 8 bases. In germline, CDR1 is KGHSH, CDR2 LQKENI. This CDR3 has 18 residues. In DNA, the CDR3 is TGTGCCAGCTCACTTACCGTCGCCGGGACTAGTTCCTCCAATGAGCAGTTCTTC. Translated, it gives CASSLTVAGTSSSNEQFF.

The chain uses TRBV28 and TRBJ1-1; no reliable D call. The V end lost 3 bases, the J end lost 4 bases, and 12 bases lay between the germline ends. CDR3 size: 14 residues. CDR1 MDHEN and CDR2 SYDVKM come from the germline V gene. CDR3 region: CASSLGGVGTEAFF. The CDR3 nucleotides are TGTGCCAGCAGTTTGGGAGGAGTAGGCACTGAAGCTTTCTTT.

The rearrangement links TRBV7-2 to TRBJ1-5, with TRBD1 identical over 10 bases. Germline CDR1 SGHTA, CDR2 FQGNSA. The CDR3 length is 15 residues. Losses at the gene ends were 4 bases for V and 3 bases for J; bases not matched to a gene: 3. DNA of the CDR3: TGTGCCAGCAGCTCCGGGACAGGGGCCAATCAGCCCCAGCATTTT. It codes for CASSSGTGANQPQHF.

A few counts support this clone. The chain has TRBV28 and TRBJ2-4, with a possible D match to TRBD2 (5 bases). Germline CDR1 MDHEN, CDR2 SYDVKM. The CDR3 is 16 amino acids. V lost 7 bases and J lost 2, with 18 bases in between. Here the CDR3 DNA reads TGTGCCAGCACCGGACGAGAGGCCGGGACCAAAAACATTCAGTACTTC. Protein product: CASTGREAGTKNIQYF.

The V and J genes are TRBV5-6 and TRBJ2-1; tentative D call: TRBD1 (6 bases). The V end was cut by 4 bases, the J end by 3 bases, with 23 bases between. Germline V gene lookup returns CDR1 SGHDT and CDR2 YYEEEE. The CDR3 length is 18 residues. The CDR3, as DNA: TGTGCCAGCAGCAAACAGGGCCTGCCAGGGCCTAGCTACAATGAGCAGTTCTTC. Translating it yields CASSKQGLPGPSYNEQFF.

This clone has just a few counts. V usage is TRBV6-4 and J usage is TRBJ2-1; 8 nucleotides line up with TRBD2. The CDR3 runs 15 residues. In germline, CDR1 is MRHNA, CDR2 SNTAGT. The V gene end was trimmed by 5 bases and the J gene end by 3 bases; junction bases not matched to a gene: 6. CDR3 loop: CASSPAGVDYNEQFF. The CDR3 DNA reads TGTGCCAGCAGTCCAGCGGGAGTAGACTACAATGAGCAGTTCTTC.

The rearrangement joins TRBV5-1 to TRBJ1-2; 9 bases match TRBD1. V was pared by 3 bases and J by 3 bases, with 3 bases of the junction left unmatched. Per germline, CDR1 SGHRS and CDR2 YFSETQ. This CDR3 is built from 14 residues. The CDR3: CASSSQGADYGYTF. DNA for the CDR3: TGCGCCAGCAGCTCACAGGGGGCGGACTATGGCTACACCTTC. The full variable domain, in which reference TRBV5-1 and TRBJ1-2 provide the parts outside the CDR3, is KAGVTQTPRYLIKTRGQQVTLSCSPISGHRSVSWYQQTPGQGLQFLFEYFSETQRNKGNFPGRFSGRQFSNSRSEMNVSTLELGDSALYLCASSSQGADYGYTFGSGTRLTVV.

CDR3 amino acids: CASSLYMVGYEQYF. CDR3 coding DNA: TGTGCCAGCAGTTTATACATGGTGGGCTACGAGCAGTACTTC. The gene calls are TRBV28 and TRBJ2-7; D is unresolved. Trimming left V 1 base short and J 3 bases short, with 10 bases between. This CDR3 has 14 amino acids. Germline V gene lookup returns CDR1 MDHEN and CDR2 SYDVKM.

This clone was detected only once. The chain combines TRBV23-1 with TRBJ2-5; 9 positions match TRBD1. TRBV23-1 counts as an open reading frame of uncertain function. V dropped 6 bases and J dropped 3; count of bases not matched to a gene: 20. This CDR3 contains 19 residues. CDR3 sequence: CASRTWEGRGQGAEETQYF. The CDR3 bases are TGCGCCAGCAGAACCTGGGAGGGTAGGGGACAGGGAGCGGAAGAGACCCAGTACTTC.

The V gene is TRBV29-1, the J gene TRBJ1-1, with TRBD1 as a possible D gene (5 bases). The ends were cut back, 2 bases at V and 7 bases at J, with 14 bases in the middle. CDR1 and CDR2 from the germline V gene are SQVTM and ANQGSEA. This CDR3 contains 13 residues. The CDR3 DNA follows: TGCAGCGTTGAAAGACCAGGGTTGATTGAAGCTTTCTTT. Translated, it gives CSVERPGLIEAFF.

A remark on this clone: A junction boundary mismatches the germline segment, possibly from a read error. The CDR3 region has the DNA TGCGCCAGCCGCTTAACAGGGACTTTAGGCTACACCTTC. Translation: CASRLTGTLGYTF. The chain couples TRBV5-1 to TRBJ1-2; the D gene is possibly TRBD1 (6 bases). Germline V CDR1 and CDR2: SGHRS, YFSETQ. This CDR3 has 13 amino acids. Drawing the rest from reference TRBV5-1 and TRBJ1-2, the complete variable domain is KAGVTQTPRYLIKTRGQQVTLSCSPISGHRSVSWYQQTPGQGLQFLFEYFSETQRNKGNFPGRFSGRQFSNSRSEMNVSTLELGDSALYLCASRLTGTLGYTFGSGTRLTVV.

The V gene is TRBV6-5, the J gene TRBJ2-4; D tentatively fits TRBD1 or TRBD2 (5 bases each). The CDR3 has 15 residues. V was trimmed by 2 bases and J by 1 base, leaving 9 bases between them. Germline V gene data show CDR1 as MNHEY and CDR2 as SVGAGI. The CDR3 region is CASSYGASAKNIQYF. CDR3 DNA: TGTGCCAGCAGTTACGGGGCTAGCGCCAAAAACATTCAGTACTTC.

This chain connects TRBV10-3 to TRBJ2-3; 12 bases line up with TRBD2. The trim removed 5 bases at V and 4 bases at J, leaving 7 bases unmatched. Germline CDR1 and CDR2: ENHRY and SYGVKD. The CDR3 sequence is 16 residues long. As DNA, the CDR3 is TGTGCCATCAGTACGACTAGCGGGAGCCTCGCAGATACGCAGTATTTT. This sequence encodes CAISTTSGSLADTQYF.

The rearrangement uses TRBV4-1 and TRBJ2-1; D not certain. V shed 0 bases and J shed 3 bases, with 9 bases lying between them. Germline-derived CDR1 and CDR2 are MGHRA and YSYEKL. The CDR3 extends over 15 amino acids. The CDR3 DNA reads as TGCGCCAGCAGCCAAGAGGAGAATGGCTACAATGAGCAGTTCTTC. The encoded protein is CASSQEENGYNEQFF.

J is TRBJ2-1 and V is TRBV27; TRBD1 agrees at 8 bases. This CDR3 has 15 residues. Germline V lookup: CDR1 MNHEY, CDR2 SMNVEV (reference sequence). V was pared by 3 bases and J by 6 bases, with 7 bases of the junction left unmatched. The CDR3 protein is CASSFSGGPSNEQFF. The CDR3 DNA reads TGTGCCAGCAGTTTTTCAGGGGGCCCGAGCAATGAGCAGTTCTTC.